The 20 T cell receptor beta chains below come from one sample, sequenced in a study of T cells in Graves' hyperthyroidism and ophthalmopathy. RNA transcripts yielded amplified TCR beta CDR3 regions. HTBI primers were used for first-round RT-PCR of the TCR CDR3. TCRdb re-called the multiplex PCR reads with MiXCR, one entry per CDR3 protein. The sample has roughly 500,000 distinct CDR3 sequences; around 22% are singletons. The sequenced sample consisted of blood. The receptor source for this set is a woman aged 25 to 39 with Graves' ophthalmopathy.

Only a few counts were recorded for this clonotype. The CDR3 is CASSYLTGLNYGYTF. The CDR3 bases are TGTGCCAGCAGTTACTTGACAGGGCTTAATTATGGCTACACCTTC. The gene calls are TRBV6-5 and TRBJ1-2; the match to TRBD1 covers 7 bases. The CDR3 totals 15 residues. Trimming took 1 base from V and 5 from J; bases not matched to a gene: 7. Per the germline V gene, CDR1 is MNHEY and CDR2 is SVGAGI.

This clonotype was picked up many times. The rearrangement links TRBV6-1 to TRBJ1-2, with D hard to call. The CDR3 sequence is 12 residues long. CDR1 is MNHNS, CDR2 SASEGT, per germline. V was trimmed by 4 bases and J by 0 bases, leaving 3 bases between them. CDR3 coding DNA: TGTGCCAGCAGTGCAACTAACTATGGCTACACCTTC. Its translation is CASSATNYGYTF.

In its sample, this clonotype was seen a few times. This may be a read error: a much more frequent sequence differs by one nucleotide. The chain recombines TRBV18 with TRBJ2-7; D may be TRBD1 (6 bases). In germline, CDR1 is KGHSH, CDR2 LQKENI. This CDR3 spans 14 amino acids. The CDR3 protein is CASSPFGQSYEQCF. For the CDR3, the DNA is TGTGCCAGCTCACCGTTCGGACAGTCCTACGAGCAGTGCTTC.

This clonotype was seen repeatedly, ten times or more. This rearrangement joins TRBV7-9 to TRBJ1-1; D call uncertain. The CDR3 consists of 15 residues. Trimming pared 0 bases from V and 0 bases from J, leaving 8 bases between. Germline lookup yields CDR1 SEHNR and CDR2 FQNEAQ (reference sequence). CDR3 DNA sequence: TGTGCCAGCAGCTTAGCGTACACCCTGAACACTGAAGCTTTCTTT. Encoded protein: CASSLAYTLNTEAFF.

This clonotype appeared many times. This chain joins TRBV29-1 and TRBJ1-1; D may be TRBD1 (6 bases). Germline values: CDR1 SQVTM, CDR2 ANQGSEA. The ends were cut back, 8 bases at V and 6 bases at J, with 19 bases in the middle. This CDR3 spans 13 amino acids. CDR3 residues: CSIRTQGSAEAFF. The CDR3 nucleotides are TGCAGCATTAGGACTCAGGGGTCCGCTGAAGCTTTCTTT.

This rearrangement joins TRBV5-1 to TRBJ2-2; 8 bases agree with TRBD1. The CDR3 spans 15 residues. From germline, CDR1 is SGHRS and CDR2 YFSETQ. V dropped 5 bases and J dropped 0; count of bases not matched to a gene: 3. This CDR3 reads CASSDRGANTGELFF. Here the CDR3 DNA reads TGCGCCAGCAGTGACAGGGGCGCGAACACCGGGGAGCTGTTTTTT.

The chain is built from TRBV5-1 and TRBJ2-2, with 8 bases that match TRBD1. V lost 4 bases to trimming and J lost 1 base; unmatched junction nucleotides: 9. This CDR3 is built from 17 residues. The germline gives CDR1 SGHRS, CDR2 YFSETQ. The CDR3 sequence is CASSPDPGTGNTGELFF. The CDR3 coding sequence is TGCGCCAGCAGCCCGGACCCCGGGACAGGGAACACCGGGGAGCTGTTTTTT.

The table lists this clonotype with a count of one. A much larger clone lies one base from this, so it may be a read error. The genes are TRBV29-1 and TRBJ1-1, with TRBD1 matching 7 bases. The length of the CDR3 is 14 residues. Germline CDR1 and CDR2: SQVTM and ANQGSEA. The CDR3 sequence: CSAETPGGNTEAFF. DNA of the CDR3: TGCAGCGCTGAAACACCAGGGGGGAACACTGAAGCTTTCTTT.

Regarding this clonotype: A much larger clone is a single base away; this may be a read error. The V call is TRBV2, the J call TRBJ1-1; D ambiguous. From germline, CDR1 is SNHLY and CDR2 FYNNEI. The CDR3 extends over 11 amino acids. CDR3 loop: CSSSEDGEAFF. Written as DNA, the CDR3 is TGTTCCAGCAGTGAGGACGGTGAAGCTTTCTTT.

Only a few counts were recorded for this clonotype. This chain links TRBV9 with TRBJ1-3, with D possibly being TRBD1 (5 bases). This CDR3 spans 13 amino acids. V dropped 4 bases and J dropped 4 bases, with 9 bases sitting between them. Germline-derived CDR1 and CDR2 are SGDLS and YYNGEE. Written as DNA, the CDR3 is TGTGCCAGCAGCCCCAGACAGGGAAACACCATATATTTT. This encodes CASSPRQGNTIYF.

This clonotype was seen many times. CDR3 sequence reads: CASSLWRAPYGYTF. The CDR3 DNA follows: TGTGCCAGCAGCTTGTGGAGGGCCCCATATGGCTACACCTTC. The chain joins TRBV5-6 to TRBJ1-2; D is unclear. The V gene's germline CDR1 is SGHDT and CDR2 YYEEEE. Trimming shortened V by 1 base and J by 5 bases, and 12 bases separated the two germline ends. The CDR3 spans 14 residues.

J is TRBJ1-1 and V is TRBV20-1; D might be TRBD1 (5 bases). Germline CDR1 is DFQATT and CDR2 is SNEGSKA (reference sequence). V gave up 2 bases and J gave up 13 bases, with 17 bases separating them. CDR3 size: 12 residues. CDR3 protein: CSARSGGPGDFF. The DNA for the CDR3 is TGCAGTGCTAGAAGTGGGGGTCCGGGGGATTTCTTT.

This chain connects TRBV9 to TRBJ2-2, with 8 bases matching TRBD2. CDR3 length: 16 residues. The germline gives CDR1 SGDLS, CDR2 YYNGEE. V dropped 4 bases and J dropped 4; count of bases not matched to a gene: 9. CDR3 DNA sequence: TGTGCCAGCAGCCCCAGGAGCGGGGGTGGCACCGGGGAGCTGTTTTTT. Its protein is CASSPRSGGGTGELFF.

The V gene is TRBV2, the J gene TRBJ2-2; D not resolved. V was trimmed by 6 bases and J by 4 bases, leaving 9 bases between them. Germline lookup yields CDR1 SNHLY and CDR2 FYNNEI. The CDR3 has 13 amino acids. The CDR3 is CASRVDGTGELFF. The CDR3 DNA sequence: TGTGCCAGCAGAGTGGACGGCACCGGGGAGCTGTTTTTT. The entire variable domain, with the rest obtained from reference TRBV2 and TRBJ2-2, is as follows: EPEVTQTPSHQVTQMGQEVILRCVPISNHLYFYWYRQILGQKVEFLVSFYNNEISEKSEIFDDQFSVERPDGSNFTLKIRSTKLEDSAMYFCASRVDGTGELFFGEGSRLTVL.

In its sample, this clonotype was seen many times. The V and J genes are TRBV12-3 or TRBV12-4 and TRBJ1-1; possibly TRBD1 for D (5 bases). The CDR3 length is 13 residues. With 6 bases removed from V and 3 bases from J, the gap between germline ends came to 11 bases. CDR3 amino acids: CASRRIRDTEAFF. CDR3 bases: TGTGCCAGCAGACGAATCAGGGACACTGAAGCTTTCTTT.

This chain uses TRBV20-1 with TRBJ1-2, with D tentatively TRBD1 (5 bases). The germline V and J ends were trimmed by 3 bases and 0 bases, with 11 bases remaining between them. Germline-derived CDR1 and CDR2 are DFQATT and SNEGSKA (reference sequence). The CDR3 has 14 amino acids. CDR3 DNA sequence: TGCAGTGCTAGGGGGCTCGGAGCTAACTATGGCTACACCTTC. Translated, it gives CSARGLGANYGYTF.

This clonotype has ten or more counts. The chain uses TRBV6-4 and TRBJ1-2; the D gene is possibly TRBD1 (6 bases). This CDR3 region has 18 residues. Germline CDR1 MRHNA, CDR2 SNTAGT. The V gene lost 6 bases and the J gene lost 3 bases, with 26 bases spanning the gap. The CDR3 nucleotides read TGTGCCAGCAGCCTACTACCCCCATGGGGGCGCGACTACTATGGCTACACCTTC. This translates into CASSLLPPWGRDYYGYTF.

V usage is TRBV5-6 and J usage is TRBJ2-7; the match to TRBD1 covers 12 bases. The germline V gene encodes CDR1 SGHDT and CDR2 YYEEEE. There are 15 residues in the CDR3. J gave up 5 bases and V 4 bases, and 7 bases lay outside the gene matches. CDR3 residues: CASSPGTGGLHEQYF. The CDR3 DNA reads as TGTGCCAGCAGCCCAGGGACAGGGGGCCTCCACGAGCAGTACTTC.

Of note for this clonotype: A much more abundant neighbour one base away suggests this may be a read error. The CDR3 does not end in the conserved phenylalanine or tryptophan, so this is likely a read error. The chain uses TRBV7-8 and TRBJ2-2, with D tentatively TRBD2 (7 bases). The CDR3 is made up of 16 amino acids. From germline, CDR1 is SGHVS and CDR2 FQNEAQ. V shed 6 bases and J shed 3 bases, with 17 bases lying between them. CDR3 region: CASRIVGGADTGELFS. The CDR3, as DNA: TGTGCCAGCAGAATAGTGGGGGGGGCAGACACCGGGGAGCTGTTTTCT.

This clonotype was found a few times. The V call is TRBV3-1, the J call TRBJ2-5; D is possibly TRBD1 (5 bases). Trimming shortened V by 1 base and J by 5 bases, and 20 bases separated the two germline ends. Germline V lookup: CDR1 LGHDT, CDR2 YNNKEL (reference sequence). The CDR3 covers 17 residues. The CDR3 is CASSQVGHPPTRETQYF. Here the CDR3 DNA reads TGTGCCAGCAGCCAAGTCGGACACCCTCCTACGCGGGAGACCCAGTACTTC.